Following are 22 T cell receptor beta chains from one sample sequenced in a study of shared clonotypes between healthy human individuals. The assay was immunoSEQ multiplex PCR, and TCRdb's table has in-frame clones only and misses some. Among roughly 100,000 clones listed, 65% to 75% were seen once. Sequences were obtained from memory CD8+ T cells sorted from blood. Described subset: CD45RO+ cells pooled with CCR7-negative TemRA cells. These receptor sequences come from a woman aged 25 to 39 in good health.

The CDR3, as DNA: TGTGCCAGCAGCTCTGGGGTGGGCCACACAGATACGCAGTATTTT. It yields the protein CASSSGVGHTDTQYF. This rearrangement joins TRBV28 to TRBJ2-3, with D unclear. V was clipped by 6 bases and J by 2 bases, with 15 bases between them. Germline loops: CDR1 MDHEN, CDR2 SYDVKM. This CDR3 spans 15 amino acids.

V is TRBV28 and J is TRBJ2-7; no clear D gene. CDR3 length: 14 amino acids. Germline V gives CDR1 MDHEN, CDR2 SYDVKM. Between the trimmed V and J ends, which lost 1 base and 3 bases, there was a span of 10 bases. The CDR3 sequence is CASSLSYDHYEQYF. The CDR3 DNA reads TGTGCCAGCAGTTTATCCTATGACCACTACGAGCAGTACTTC.

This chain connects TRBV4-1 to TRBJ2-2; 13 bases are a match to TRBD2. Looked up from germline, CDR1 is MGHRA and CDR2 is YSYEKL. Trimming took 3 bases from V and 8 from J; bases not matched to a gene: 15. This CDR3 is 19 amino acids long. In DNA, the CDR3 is TGCGCCAGCAGCCATGGCCACGGGACTAGCGGGACCTCCGGAGGGGAGCTGTTTTTT. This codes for CASSHGHGTSGTSGGELFF.

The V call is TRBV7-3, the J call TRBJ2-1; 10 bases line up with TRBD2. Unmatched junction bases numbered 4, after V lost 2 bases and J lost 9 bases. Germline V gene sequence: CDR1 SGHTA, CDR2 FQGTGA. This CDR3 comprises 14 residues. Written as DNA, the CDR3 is TGTGCCAGCAGCTTAGGTAGCGGGAGGTTTGAGCAGTTCTTC. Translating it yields CASSLGSGRFEQFF.

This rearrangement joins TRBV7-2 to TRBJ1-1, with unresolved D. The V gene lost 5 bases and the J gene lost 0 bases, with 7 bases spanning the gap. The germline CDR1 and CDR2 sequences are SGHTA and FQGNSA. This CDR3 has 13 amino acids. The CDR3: CASSETVNTEAFF. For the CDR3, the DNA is TGTGCCAGCAGCGAGACTGTGAACACTGAAGCTTTCTTT.

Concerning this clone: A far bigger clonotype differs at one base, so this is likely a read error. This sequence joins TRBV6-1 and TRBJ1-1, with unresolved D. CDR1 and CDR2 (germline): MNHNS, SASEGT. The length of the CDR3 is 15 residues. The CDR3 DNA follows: TGTGCCGGCAGTGAAGGGATCAGCGAGGGCACTGAAGCTTTCTTT. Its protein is CAGSEGISEGTEAFF.

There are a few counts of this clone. The CDR3 coding sequence is TGTGCCACCAGTCCCCTAGGGGACGGGGCTGGGGCCAACGTCCTGACTTTC. Translated, it gives CATSPLGDGAGANVLTF. The chain employs TRBV15 and TRBJ2-6, with D perhaps TRBD1 or TRBD2 (5 bases each). The CDR3 covers 17 residues. Germline CDR1 reads LNHNV; CDR2 reads YYDKDF (reference sequence). V lost 6 bases and J 2 bases, leaving 17 bases between the germline ends.

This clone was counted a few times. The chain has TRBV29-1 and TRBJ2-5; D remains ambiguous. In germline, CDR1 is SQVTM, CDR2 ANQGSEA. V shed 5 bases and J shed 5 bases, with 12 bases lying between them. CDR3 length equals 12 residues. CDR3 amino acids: CSVSRFIETQYF. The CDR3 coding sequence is TGCAGCGTTTCTCGGTTCATCGAGACCCAGTACTTC.

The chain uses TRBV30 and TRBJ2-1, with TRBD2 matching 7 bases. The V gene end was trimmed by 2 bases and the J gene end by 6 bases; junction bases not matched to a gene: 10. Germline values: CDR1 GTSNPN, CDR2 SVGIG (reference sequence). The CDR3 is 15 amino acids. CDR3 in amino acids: CAWSPRELEVNEQFF. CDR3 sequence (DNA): TGTGCCTGGAGTCCGCGGGAGCTCGAAGTCAATGAGCAGTTCTTC.

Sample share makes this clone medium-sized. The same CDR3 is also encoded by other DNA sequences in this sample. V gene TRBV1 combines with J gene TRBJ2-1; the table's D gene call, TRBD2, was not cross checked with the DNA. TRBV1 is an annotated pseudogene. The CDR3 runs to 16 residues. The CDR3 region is CTSSSKILAGGNEQFF. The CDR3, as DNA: TGCACCAGCAGCTCAAAGATATTAGCGGGAGGAAATGAGCAGTTCTTC.

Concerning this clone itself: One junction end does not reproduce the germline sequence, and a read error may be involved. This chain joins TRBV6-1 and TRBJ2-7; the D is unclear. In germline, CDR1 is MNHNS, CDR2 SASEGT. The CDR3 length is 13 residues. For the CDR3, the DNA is TGTGCCAGCAGTGGTCAGGCTCCGACCGAGTTGGATTTC. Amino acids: CASSGQAPTELDF.

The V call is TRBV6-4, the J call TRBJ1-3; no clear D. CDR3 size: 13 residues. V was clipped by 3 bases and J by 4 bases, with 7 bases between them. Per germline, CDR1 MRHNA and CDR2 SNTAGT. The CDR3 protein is CASSDEQGNTIYF. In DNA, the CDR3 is TGTGCCAGCAGTGATGAACAAGGAAACACCATATATTTT.

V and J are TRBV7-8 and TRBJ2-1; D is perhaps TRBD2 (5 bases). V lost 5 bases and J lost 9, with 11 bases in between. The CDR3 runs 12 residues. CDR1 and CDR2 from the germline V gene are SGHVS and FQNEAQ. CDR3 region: CASSQLGCEQFF. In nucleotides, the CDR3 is TGTGCCAGCAGCCAACTAGGTTGTGAGCAGTTCTTC.

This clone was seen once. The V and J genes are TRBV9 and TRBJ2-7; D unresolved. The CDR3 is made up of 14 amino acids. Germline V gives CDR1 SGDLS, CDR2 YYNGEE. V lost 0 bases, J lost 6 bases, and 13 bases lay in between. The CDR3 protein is CASSVAWGSSEQYF. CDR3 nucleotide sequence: TGTGCCAGCAGCGTAGCTTGGGGTTCGAGCGAGCAGTACTTC.

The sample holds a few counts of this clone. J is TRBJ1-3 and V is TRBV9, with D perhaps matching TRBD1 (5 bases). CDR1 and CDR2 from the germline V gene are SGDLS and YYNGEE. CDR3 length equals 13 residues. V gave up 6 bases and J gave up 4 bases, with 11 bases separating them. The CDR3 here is CASNGGSGNTIYF. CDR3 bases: TGTGCCAGCAATGGGGGATCCGGAAACACCATATATTTT. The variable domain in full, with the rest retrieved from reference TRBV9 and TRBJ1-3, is DSGVTQTPKHLITATGQRVTLRCSPRSGDLSVYWYQQSLDQGLQFLIQYYNGEERAKGNILERFSAQQFPDLHSELNLSSLELGDSALYFCASNGGSGNTIYFGEGSWLTVV.

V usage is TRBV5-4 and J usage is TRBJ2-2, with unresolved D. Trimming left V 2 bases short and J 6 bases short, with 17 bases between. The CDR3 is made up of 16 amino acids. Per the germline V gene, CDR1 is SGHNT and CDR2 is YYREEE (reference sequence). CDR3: CASSFLKARRAGELFF. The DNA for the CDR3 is TGTGCCAGCAGCTTTTTAAAGGCCCGACGGGCCGGGGAGCTGTTTTTT. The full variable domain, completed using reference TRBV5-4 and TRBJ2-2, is ETGVTQSPTHLIKTRGQQVTLRCSSQSGHNTVSWYQQALGQGPQFIFQYYREEENGRGNFPPRFSGLQFPNYSSELNVNALELDDSALYLCASSFLKARRAGELFFGEGSRLTVL.

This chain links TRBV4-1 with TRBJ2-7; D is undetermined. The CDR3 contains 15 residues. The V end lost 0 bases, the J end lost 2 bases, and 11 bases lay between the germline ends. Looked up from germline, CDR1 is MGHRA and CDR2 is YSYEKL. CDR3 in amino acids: CASSQDSSSAYEQYF. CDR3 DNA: TGCGCCAGCAGCCAAGATTCGTCGTCAGCCTACGAGCAGTACTTC.

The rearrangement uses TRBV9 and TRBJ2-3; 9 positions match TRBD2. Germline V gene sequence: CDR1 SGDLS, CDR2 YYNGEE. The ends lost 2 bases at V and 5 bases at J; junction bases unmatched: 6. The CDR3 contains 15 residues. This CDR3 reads CASSVSGSMGDTQYF. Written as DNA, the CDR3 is TGTGCCAGCAGCGTTAGCGGGAGCATGGGAGATACGCAGTATTTT.

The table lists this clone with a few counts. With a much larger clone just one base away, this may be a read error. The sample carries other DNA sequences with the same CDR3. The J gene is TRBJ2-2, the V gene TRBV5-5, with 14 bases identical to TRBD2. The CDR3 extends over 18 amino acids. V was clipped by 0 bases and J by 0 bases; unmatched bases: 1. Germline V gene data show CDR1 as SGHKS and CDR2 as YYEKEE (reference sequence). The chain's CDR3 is CASSLGLAGGSNTGELFF. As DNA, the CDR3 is TGTGCCAGCAGCTTGGGACTAGCGGGAGGGTCGAACACCGGGGAGCTGTTTTTT. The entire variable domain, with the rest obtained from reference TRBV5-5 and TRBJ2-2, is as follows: DAGVTQSPTHLIKTRGQQVTLRCSPISGHKSVSWYQQVLGQGPQFIFQYYEKEERGRGNFPDRFSARQFPNYSSELNVNALLLGDSALYLCASSLGLAGGSNTGELFFGEGSRLTVL.

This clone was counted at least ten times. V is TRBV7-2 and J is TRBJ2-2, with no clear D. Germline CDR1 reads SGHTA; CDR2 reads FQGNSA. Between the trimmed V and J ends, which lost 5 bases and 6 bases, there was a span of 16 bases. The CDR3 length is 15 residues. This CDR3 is CASSPLGGHSGELFF. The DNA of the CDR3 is TGTGCCAGCAGCCCATTGGGCGGCCACTCCGGGGAGCTGTTTTTT.

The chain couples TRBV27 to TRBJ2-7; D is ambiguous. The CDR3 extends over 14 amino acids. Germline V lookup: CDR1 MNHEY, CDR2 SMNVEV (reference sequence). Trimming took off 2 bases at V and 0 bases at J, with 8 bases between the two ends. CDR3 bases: TGTGCCAGCAGTTTAGCGGAGAGCTCCTACGAGCAGTACTTC. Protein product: CASSLAESSYEQYF.

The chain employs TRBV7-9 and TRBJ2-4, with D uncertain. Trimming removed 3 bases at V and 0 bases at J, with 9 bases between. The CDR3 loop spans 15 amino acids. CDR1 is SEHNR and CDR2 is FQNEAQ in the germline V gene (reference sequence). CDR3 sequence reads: CASSLGQLAKNIQYF. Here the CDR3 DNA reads TGTGCCAGCAGCTTGGGTCAATTAGCCAAAAACATTCAGTACTTC.